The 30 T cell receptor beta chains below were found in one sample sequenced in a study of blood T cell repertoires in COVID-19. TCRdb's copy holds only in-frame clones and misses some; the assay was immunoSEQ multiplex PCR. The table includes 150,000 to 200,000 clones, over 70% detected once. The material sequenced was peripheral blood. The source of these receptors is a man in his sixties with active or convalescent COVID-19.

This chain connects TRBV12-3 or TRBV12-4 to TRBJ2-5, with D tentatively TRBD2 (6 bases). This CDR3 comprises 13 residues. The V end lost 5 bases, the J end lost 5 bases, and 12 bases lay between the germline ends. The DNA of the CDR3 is TGTGCCAGCAGTACGGGAGAGGGGGAGACCCAGTACTTC. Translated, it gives CASSTGEGETQYF.

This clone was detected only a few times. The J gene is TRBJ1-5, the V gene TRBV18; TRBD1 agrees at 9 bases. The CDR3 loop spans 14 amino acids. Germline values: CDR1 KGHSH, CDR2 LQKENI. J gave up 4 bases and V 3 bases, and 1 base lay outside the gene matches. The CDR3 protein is CASSPGQGNQPQHF. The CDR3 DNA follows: TGTGCCAGCTCACCGGGACAGGGAAATCAGCCCCAGCATTTT.

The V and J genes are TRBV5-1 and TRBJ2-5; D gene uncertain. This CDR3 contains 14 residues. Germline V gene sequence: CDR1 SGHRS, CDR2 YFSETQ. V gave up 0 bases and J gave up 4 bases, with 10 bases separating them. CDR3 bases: TGCGCCAGCAGCTTGGATCGCGGTCGAGAGACCCAGTACTTC. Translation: CASSLDRGRETQYF.

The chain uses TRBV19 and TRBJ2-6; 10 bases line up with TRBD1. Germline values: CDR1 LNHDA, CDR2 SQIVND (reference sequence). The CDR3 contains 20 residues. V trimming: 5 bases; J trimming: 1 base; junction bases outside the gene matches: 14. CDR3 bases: TGTGCCAGTAGTCCCGGGACAGGGGATTTAATTGGTTCTGGGGCCAACGTCCTGACTTTC. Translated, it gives CASSPGTGDLIGSGANVLTF.

CDR3 sequence reads: CASSQLLAGGSEQYF. In nucleotides, the CDR3 is TGCGCCAGCAGCCAACTACTAGCGGGAGGTTCAGAGCAGTACTTC. J is TRBJ2-7 and V is TRBV4-3, with 12 bases that match TRBD2. This CDR3 has 15 residues. The ends lost 2 bases at V and 7 bases at J; junction bases unmatched: 6. CDR1 and CDR2 (germline): LGHNA, YSLEER.

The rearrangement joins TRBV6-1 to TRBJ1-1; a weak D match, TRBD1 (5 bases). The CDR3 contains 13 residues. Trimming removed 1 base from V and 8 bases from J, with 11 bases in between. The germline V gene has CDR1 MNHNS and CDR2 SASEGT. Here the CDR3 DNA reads TGTGCCAGCAGTGAAGGGGGGGGGAGGGAAGCTTTCTTT. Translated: CASSEGGGREAFF.

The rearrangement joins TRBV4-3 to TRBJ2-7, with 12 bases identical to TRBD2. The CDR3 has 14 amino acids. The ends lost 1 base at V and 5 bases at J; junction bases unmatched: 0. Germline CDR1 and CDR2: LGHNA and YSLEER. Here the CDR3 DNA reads TGCGCCAGCAGCCAAGGACTAGCGGGAGACGAGCAGTACTTC. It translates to CASSQGLAGDEQYF.

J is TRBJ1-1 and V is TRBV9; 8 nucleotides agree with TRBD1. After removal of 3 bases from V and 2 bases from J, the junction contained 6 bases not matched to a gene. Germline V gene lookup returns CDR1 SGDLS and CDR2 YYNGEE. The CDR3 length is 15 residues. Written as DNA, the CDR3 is TGTGCCAGCAGCGCCAGGGGGCCGGGAAACACTGAAGCTTTCTTT. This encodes CASSARGPGNTEAFF.

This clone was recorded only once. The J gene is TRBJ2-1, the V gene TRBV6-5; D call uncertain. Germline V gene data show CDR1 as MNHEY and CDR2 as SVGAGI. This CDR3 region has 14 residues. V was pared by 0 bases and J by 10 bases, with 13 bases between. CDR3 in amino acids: CASSYSRVEREQFF. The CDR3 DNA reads TGTGCCAGCAGTTACTCGAGAGTAGAACGCGAGCAGTTCTTC.

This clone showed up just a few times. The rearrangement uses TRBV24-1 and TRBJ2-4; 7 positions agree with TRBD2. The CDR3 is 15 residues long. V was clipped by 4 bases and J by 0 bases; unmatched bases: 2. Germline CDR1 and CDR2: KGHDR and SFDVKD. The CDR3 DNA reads TGTGCCACCAGTGAGGGGGGGGTAGCCAAAAACATTCAGTACTTC. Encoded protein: CATSEGGVAKNIQYF.

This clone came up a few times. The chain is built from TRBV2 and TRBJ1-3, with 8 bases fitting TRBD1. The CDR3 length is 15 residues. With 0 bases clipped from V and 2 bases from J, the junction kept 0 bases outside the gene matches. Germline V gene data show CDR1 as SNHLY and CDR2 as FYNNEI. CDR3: CASSEATGAGNTIYF. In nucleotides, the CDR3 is TGTGCCAGCAGTGAAGCGACAGGGGCTGGAAACACCATATATTTT.

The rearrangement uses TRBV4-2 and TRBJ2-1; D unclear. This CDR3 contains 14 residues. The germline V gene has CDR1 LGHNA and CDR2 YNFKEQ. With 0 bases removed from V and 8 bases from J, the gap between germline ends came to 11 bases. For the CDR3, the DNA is TGTGCCAGCAGCCAAGATTTCAGTACCGATGAGCAGTTCTTC. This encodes CASSQDFSTDEQFF.

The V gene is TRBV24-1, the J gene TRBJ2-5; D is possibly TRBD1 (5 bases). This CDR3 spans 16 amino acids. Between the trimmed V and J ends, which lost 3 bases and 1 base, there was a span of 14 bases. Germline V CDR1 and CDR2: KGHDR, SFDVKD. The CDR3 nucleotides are TGTGCCACCAGTGATCGGACAACCCGCGGCCAAGAGACCCAGTACTTC. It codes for CATSDRTTRGQETQYF.

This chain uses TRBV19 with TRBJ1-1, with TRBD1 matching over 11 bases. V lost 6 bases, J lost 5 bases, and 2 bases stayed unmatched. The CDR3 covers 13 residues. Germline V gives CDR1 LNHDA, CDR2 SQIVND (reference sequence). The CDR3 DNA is TGTGCCAGTAGCGGGACAGGGGGTACTGAAGCTTTCTTT. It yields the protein CASSGTGGTEAFF.

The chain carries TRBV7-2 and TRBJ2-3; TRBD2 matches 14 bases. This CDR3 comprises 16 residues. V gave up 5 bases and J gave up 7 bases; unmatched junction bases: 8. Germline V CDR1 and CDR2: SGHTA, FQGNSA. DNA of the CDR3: TGTGCCAGCAGCCTGGGACTAGCGGGAGCACAGAATACGCAGTATTTT. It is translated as CASSLGLAGAQNTQYF.

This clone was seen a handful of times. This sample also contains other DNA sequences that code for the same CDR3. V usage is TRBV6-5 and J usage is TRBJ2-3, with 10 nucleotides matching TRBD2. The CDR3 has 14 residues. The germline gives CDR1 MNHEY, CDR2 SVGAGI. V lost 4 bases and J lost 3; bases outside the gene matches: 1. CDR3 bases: TGTGCCAGCAGTTCAGCGGGAGGGACAGATACGCAGTATTTT. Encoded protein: CASSSAGGTDTQYF.

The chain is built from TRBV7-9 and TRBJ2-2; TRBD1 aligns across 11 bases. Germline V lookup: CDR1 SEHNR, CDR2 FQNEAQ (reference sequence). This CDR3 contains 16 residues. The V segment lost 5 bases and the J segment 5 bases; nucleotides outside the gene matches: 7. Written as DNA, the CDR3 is TGTGCCAGCAGCACTCACCGGGACAGGGGGACCGGGGAGCTGTTTTTT. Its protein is CASSTHRDRGTGELFF.

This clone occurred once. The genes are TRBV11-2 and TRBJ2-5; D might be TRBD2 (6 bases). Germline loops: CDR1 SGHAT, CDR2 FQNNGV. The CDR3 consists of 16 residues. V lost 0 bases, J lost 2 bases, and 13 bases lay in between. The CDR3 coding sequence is TGTGCCAGCAGCTTAGATGGGACTCCGGGGCAAGAGACCCAGTACTTC. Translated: CASSLDGTPGQETQYF.

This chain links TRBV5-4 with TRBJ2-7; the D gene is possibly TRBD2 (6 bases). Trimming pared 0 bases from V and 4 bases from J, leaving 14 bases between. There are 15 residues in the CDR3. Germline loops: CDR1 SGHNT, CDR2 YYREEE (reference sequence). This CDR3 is CASSLGPGGKYEQYF. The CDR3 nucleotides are TGTGCCAGCAGCTTGGGTCCGGGCGGGAAATACGAGCAGTACTTC. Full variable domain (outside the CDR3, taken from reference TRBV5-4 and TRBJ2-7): ETGVTQSPTHLIKTRGQQVTLRCSSQSGHNTVSWYQQALGQGPQFIFQYYREEENGRGNFPPRFSGLQFPNYSSELNVNALELDDSALYLCASSLGPGGKYEQYFGPGTRLTVT.

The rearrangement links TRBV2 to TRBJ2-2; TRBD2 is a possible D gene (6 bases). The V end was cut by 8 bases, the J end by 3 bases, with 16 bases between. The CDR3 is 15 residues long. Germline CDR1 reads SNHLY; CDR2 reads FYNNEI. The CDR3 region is CASGYGGRYTGELFF. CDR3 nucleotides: TGTGCCAGCGGGTATGGGGGGAGGTACACCGGGGAGCTGTTTTTT.

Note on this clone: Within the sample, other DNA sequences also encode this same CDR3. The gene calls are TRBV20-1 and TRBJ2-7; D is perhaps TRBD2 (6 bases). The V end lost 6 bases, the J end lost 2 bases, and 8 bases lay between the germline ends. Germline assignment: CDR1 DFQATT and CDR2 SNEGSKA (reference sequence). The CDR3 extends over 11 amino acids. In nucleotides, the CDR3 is TGCAGTGCCCGGACTACCTACGAGCAGTACTTC. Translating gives CSARTTYEQYF.

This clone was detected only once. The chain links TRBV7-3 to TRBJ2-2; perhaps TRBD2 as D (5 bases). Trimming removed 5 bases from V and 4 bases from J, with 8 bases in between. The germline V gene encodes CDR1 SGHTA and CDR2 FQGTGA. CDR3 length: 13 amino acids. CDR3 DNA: TGTGCCAGCAGCGTAGAGGGCACCGGGGAGCTGTTTTTT. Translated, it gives CASSVEGTGELFF.

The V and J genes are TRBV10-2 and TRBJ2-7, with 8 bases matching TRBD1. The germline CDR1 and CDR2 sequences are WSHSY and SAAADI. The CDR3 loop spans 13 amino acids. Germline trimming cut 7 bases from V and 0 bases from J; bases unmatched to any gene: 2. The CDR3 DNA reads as TGCGCCAGCAAAGGACAGGGCTCCTACGAGCAGTACTTC. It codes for CASKGQGSYEQYF.

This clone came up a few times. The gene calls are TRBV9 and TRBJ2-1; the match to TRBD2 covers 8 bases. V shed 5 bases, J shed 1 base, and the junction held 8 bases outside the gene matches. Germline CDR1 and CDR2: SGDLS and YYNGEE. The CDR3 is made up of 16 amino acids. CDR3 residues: CASSPLSGSSYNEQFF. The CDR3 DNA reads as TGTGCCAGCAGTCCCTTAAGCGGGAGTTCCTACAATGAGCAGTTCTTC.

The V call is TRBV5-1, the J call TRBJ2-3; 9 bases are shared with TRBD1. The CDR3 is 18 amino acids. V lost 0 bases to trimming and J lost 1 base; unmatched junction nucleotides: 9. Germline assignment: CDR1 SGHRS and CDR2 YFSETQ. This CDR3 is CASSLATGGALGTDTQYF. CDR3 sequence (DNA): TGCGCCAGCAGCTTGGCCACAGGGGGCGCCCTGGGCACAGATACGCAGTATTTT.

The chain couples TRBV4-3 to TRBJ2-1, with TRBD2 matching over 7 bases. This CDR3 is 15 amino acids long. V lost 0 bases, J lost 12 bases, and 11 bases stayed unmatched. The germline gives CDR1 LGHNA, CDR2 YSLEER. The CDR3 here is CASSQEGVSGRAQFF. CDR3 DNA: TGCGCCAGCAGCCAAGAAGGAGTGAGTGGGAGGGCGCAGTTCTTC.

The CDR3 reads CASSLSGGAQETQYF. CDR3 bases: TGTGCCAGCAGTTTATCGGGGGGGGCACAGGAGACCCAGTACTTC. The rearrangement links TRBV27 to TRBJ2-5; possibly TRBD2 for D (7 bases). The V gene lost 0 bases and the J gene lost 5 bases, with 13 bases spanning the gap. CDR1 and CDR2 (germline): MNHEY, SMNVEV (reference sequence). The CDR3 totals 15 residues.

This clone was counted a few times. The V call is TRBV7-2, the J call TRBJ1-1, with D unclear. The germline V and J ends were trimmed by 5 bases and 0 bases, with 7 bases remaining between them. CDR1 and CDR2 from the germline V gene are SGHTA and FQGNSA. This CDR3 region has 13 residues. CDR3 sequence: CASSTQMNTEAFF. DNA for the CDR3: TGTGCCAGCAGCACCCAGATGAACACTGAAGCTTTCTTT.

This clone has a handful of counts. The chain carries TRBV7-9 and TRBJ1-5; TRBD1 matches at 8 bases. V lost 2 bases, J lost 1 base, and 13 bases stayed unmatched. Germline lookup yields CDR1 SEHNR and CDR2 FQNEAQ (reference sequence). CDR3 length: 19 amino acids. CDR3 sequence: CASSLTGTGRQVSNQPQHF. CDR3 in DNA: TGTGCCAGCAGCTTAACCGGGACAGGTCGGCAGGTGAGCAATCAGCCCCAGCATTTT.

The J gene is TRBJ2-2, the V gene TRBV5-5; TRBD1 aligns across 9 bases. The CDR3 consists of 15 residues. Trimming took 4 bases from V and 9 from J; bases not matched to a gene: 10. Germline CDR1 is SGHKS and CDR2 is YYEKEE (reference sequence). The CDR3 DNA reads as TGTGCCAGCAGCCCCGGGACAGGGTTTACGAGGGAGCTGTTTTTT. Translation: CASSPGTGFTRELFF. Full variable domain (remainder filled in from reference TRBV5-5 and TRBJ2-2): DAGVTQSPTHLIKTRGQQVTLRCSPISGHKSVSWYQQVLGQGPQFIFQYYEKEERGRGNFPDRFSARQFPNYSSELNVNALLLGDSALYLCASSPGTGFTRELFFGEGSRLTVL.